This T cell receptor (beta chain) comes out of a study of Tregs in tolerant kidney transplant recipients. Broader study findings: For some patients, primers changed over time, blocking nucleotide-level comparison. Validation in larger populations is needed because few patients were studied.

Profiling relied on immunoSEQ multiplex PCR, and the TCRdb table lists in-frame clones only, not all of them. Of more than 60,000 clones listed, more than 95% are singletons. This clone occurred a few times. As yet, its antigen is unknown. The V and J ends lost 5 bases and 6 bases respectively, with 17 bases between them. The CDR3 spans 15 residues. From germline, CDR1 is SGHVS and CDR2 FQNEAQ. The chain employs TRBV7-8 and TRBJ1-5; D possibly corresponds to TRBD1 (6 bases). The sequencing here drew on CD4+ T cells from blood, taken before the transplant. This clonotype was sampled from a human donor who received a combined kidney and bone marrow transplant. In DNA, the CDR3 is TGTGCCAGCAGCGTACAGGGTCGGGACGGTCAGCCCCAGCATTTT. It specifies CASSVQGRDGQPQHF.